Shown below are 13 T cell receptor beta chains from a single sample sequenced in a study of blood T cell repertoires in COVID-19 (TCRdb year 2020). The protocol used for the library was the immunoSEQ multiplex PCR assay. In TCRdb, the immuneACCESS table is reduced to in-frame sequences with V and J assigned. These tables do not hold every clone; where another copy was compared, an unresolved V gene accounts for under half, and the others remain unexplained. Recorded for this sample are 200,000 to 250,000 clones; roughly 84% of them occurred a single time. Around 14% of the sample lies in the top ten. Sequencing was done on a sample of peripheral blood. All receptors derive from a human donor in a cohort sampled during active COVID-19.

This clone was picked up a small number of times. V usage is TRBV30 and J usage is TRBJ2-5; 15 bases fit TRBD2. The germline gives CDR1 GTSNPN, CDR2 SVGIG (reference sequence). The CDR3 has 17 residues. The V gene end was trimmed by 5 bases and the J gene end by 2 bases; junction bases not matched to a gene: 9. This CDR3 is CAWALGLAGGRQETQYF. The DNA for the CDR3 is TGTGCCTGGGCCTTGGGACTAGCGGGAGGTCGGCAAGAGACCCAGTACTTC.

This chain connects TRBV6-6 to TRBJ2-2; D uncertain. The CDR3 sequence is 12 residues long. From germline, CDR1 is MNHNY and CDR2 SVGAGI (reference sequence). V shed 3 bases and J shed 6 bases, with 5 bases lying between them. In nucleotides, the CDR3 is TGTGCCAGCAGTTATAGTCCCGGGGAGCTGTTTTTT. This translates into CASSYSPGELFF.

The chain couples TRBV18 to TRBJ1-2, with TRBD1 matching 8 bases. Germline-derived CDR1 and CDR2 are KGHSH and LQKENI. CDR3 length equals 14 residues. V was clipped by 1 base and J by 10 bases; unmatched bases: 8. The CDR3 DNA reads TGTGCCAGCTCACCACGGACAGGACAGGGACACTACACCTTC. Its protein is CASSPRTGQGHYTF. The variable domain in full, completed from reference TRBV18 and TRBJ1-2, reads NAGVMQNPRHLVRRRGQEARLRCSPMKGHSHVYWYRQLPEEGLKFMVYLQKENIIDESGMPKERFSAEFPKEGPSILRIQQVVRGDSAAYFCASSPRTGQGHYTFGSGTRLTVV.

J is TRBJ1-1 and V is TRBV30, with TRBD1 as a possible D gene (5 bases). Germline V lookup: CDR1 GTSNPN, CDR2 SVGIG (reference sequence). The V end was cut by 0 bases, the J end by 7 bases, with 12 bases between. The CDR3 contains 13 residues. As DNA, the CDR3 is TGTGCCTGGAGTGTTCTCGGGGGTAATGAAGCTTTCTTT. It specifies CAWSVLGGNEAFF.

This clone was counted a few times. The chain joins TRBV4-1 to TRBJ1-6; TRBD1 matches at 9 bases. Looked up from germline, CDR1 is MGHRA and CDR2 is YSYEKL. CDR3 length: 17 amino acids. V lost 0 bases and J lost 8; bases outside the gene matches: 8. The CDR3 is CASSQDLWTGVDSPLHF. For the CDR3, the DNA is TGCGCCAGCAGCCAAGATCTCTGGACAGGGGTTGATTCACCCCTCCACTTT.

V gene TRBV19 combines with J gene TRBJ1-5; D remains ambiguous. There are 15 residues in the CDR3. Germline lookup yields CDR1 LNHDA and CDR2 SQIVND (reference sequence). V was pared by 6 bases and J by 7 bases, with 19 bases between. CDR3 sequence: CASRVGWRGRQPQHF. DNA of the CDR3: TGTGCCAGTAGAGTAGGGTGGAGAGGGAGGCAGCCCCAGCATTTT.

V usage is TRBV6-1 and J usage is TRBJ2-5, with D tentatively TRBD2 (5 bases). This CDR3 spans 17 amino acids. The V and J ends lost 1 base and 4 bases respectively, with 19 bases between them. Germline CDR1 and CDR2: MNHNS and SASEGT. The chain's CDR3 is CASSEGHFSPRGETQYF. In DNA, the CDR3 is TGTGCCAGCAGTGAAGGGCACTTCTCCCCACGGGGAGAGACCCAGTACTTC.

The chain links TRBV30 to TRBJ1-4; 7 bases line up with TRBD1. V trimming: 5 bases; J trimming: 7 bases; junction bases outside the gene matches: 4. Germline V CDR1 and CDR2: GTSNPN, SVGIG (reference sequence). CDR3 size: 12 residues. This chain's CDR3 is CAWGTVGEKLFF. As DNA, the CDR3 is TGTGCCTGGGGGACAGTGGGTGAAAAACTGTTTTTT.

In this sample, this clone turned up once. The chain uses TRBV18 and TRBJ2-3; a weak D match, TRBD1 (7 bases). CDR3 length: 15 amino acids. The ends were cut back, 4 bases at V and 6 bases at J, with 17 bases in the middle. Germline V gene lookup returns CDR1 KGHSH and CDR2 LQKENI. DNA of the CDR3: TGTGCCAGCTCACGCGACAGGGACTCTAGGGATACGCAGTATTTT. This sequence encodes CASSRDRDSRDTQYF.

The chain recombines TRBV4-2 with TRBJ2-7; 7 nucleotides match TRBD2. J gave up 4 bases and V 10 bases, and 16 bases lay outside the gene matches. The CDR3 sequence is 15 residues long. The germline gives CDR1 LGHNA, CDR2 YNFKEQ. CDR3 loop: CATRMRAGVVYEQYF. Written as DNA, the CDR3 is TGTGCCACCCGCATGAGGGCGGGAGTAGTTTACGAGCAGTACTTC.

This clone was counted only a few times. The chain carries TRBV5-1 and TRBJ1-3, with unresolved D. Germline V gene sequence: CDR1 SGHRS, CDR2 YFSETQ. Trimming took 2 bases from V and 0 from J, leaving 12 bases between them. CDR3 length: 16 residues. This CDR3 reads CASSFREAYSGNTIYF. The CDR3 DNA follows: TGCGCCAGCAGCTTTCGGGAAGCTTACTCTGGAAACACCATATATTTT.

As DNA, the CDR3 is TGTGCCAGCAGTTTTAGCAATGAGCAGTTCTTC. Residues: CASSFSNEQFF. The rearrangement uses TRBV28 and TRBJ2-1, with D hard to call. The CDR3 has 11 residues. Germline V lookup: CDR1 MDHEN, CDR2 SYDVKM. V was pared by 3 bases and J by 6 bases, with 3 bases between.

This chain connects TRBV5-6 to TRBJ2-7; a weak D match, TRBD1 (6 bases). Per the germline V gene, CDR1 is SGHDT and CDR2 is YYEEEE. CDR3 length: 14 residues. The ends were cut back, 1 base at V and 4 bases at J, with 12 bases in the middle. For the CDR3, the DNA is TGTGCCAGCAGCTTGTACAGGGCAGGTTACGAGCAGTACTTC. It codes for CASSLYRAGYEQYF.